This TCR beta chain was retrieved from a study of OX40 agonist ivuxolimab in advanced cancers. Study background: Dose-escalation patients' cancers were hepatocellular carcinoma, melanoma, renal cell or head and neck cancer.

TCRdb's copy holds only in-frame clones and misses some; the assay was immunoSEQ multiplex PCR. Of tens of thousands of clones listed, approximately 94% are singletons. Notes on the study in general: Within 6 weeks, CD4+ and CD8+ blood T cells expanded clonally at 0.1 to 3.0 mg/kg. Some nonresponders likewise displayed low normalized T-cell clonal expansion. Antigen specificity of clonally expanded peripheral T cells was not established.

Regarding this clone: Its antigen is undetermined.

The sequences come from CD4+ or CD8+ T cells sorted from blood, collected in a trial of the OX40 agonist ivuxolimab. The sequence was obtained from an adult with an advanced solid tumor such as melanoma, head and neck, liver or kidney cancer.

The CDR3 is CASSLFFGGDTGELFF. The DNA of the CDR3 is TGTGCCAGCAGCTTATTCTTTGGGGGGGACACCGGGGAGCTGTTTTTT. The J gene is TRBJ2-2, the V gene TRBV7-9; 7 bases line up with TRBD2. CDR1 and CDR2 (germline): SEHNR, FQNEAQ (reference sequence). This CDR3 has 16 residues. The V gene end was trimmed by 2 bases and the J gene end by 3 bases; junction bases not matched to a gene: 6.